These 3 T cell receptor beta chains were all obtained from the same sample, sequenced in a study of T cells after yellow fever vaccination. Each CDR3 protein is one row after TCRdb ran MiXCR on the 5' RACE reads. Counted here are about 170,000 distinct CDR3 sequences, about 10% occurring once; the ten biggest clones make up 36%. Sequences were derived from CD8+ T cells sorted from PBMCs, sampled 15 days after the yellow fever booster vaccination. The receptors originated from a young man who received the YFV17D yellow fever vaccine.

This rearrangement joins TRBV20-1 to TRBJ2-3; either TRBD1 or TRBD2 may supply D (5 bases each). V lost 0 bases and J lost 1, with 8 bases in between. The CDR3 is made up of 14 amino acids. Germline assignment: CDR1 DFQATT and CDR2 SNEGSKA (reference sequence). The CDR3 spells CSARDLGGTDTQYF. The CDR3 DNA reads TGCAGTGCTAGAGATCTGGGGGGCACAGATACGCAGTATTTT.

In this sample, this clonotype turned up a few times. The rearrangement uses TRBV6-6 and TRBJ2-2; 7 positions match TRBD1. The V gene end was trimmed by 2 bases and the J gene end by 5 bases; junction bases not matched to a gene: 5. In germline, CDR1 is MNHNY, CDR2 SVGAGI (reference sequence). CDR3 size: 15 residues. The CDR3 DNA follows: TGTGCCAGCAGTTACGAAGGGGGCTTTACCGGGGAGCTGTTTTTT. It translates to CASSYEGGFTGELFF.

This clonotype has just a few counts. This chain joins TRBV4-3 and TRBJ1-3; no reliable D call. The V and J ends lost 1 base and 0 bases respectively, with 10 bases between them. The germline V gene has CDR1 LGHNA and CDR2 YSLEER. This CDR3 region has 16 residues. DNA for the CDR3: TGCGCCAGCAGCCAAGCCGTGGGAGCCTCTGGAAACACCATATATTTT. As protein: CASSQAVGASGNTIYF.